The entry that follows covers one TCR beta chain sequence. The antigen is unknown. This entry comes from a study of vaccination and CD4 T cells after COVID-19. As for treatment: approximately 11-day PBMC culture with coronavirus spike peptide pools or control peptides (ViraFEST assay). Positive PCR tests were logged from March through December 2020, ahead of US Alpha, Beta and Delta variants. An Oncomine TCR Beta short-read assay was used to sequence the DNA from cultured CD4+ T cells. From the PCR reads, TCRdb called clonotypes with MiXCR, one entry per CDR3 protein. The sample holds more than 12,000 distinct CDR3 sequences, 53% seen once. Germline loops: CDR1 SNHLY, CDR2 FYNNEI. The trim removed 7 bases at V and 4 bases at J, leaving 6 bases unmatched. CDR3 length: 14 residues.

This clonotype was sampled from a human donor who had recovered from COVID-19. V usage is TRBV2 and J usage is TRBJ2-5, with 10 nucleotides matching TRBD2. The specimen was CD4+ T cells from blood, cultured in vitro, collected before SARS-CoV-2 vaccination. CDR3 amino acids: CASKRTSGAETQYF. CDR3 sequence (DNA): TGTGCCAGCAAAAGGACTAGCGGTGCAGAGACCCAGTACTTC.